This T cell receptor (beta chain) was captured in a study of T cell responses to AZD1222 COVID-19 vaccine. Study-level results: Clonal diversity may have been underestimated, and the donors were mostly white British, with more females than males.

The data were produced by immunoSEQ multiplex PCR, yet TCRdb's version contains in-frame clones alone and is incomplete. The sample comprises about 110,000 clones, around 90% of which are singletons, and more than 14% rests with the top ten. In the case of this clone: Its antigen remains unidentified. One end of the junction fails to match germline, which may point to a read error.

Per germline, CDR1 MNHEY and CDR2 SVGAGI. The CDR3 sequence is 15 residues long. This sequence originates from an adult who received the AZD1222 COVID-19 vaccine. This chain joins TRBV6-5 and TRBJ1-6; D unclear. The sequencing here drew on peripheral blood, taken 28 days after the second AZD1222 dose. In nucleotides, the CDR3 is TGTGCCTGCAGCGTAGCAAACTCCTATAATTCACCCCTCCACTTT. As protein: CACSVANSYNSPLHF.